The clone carrying this T cell receptor (beta chain) was seen only a few times. Its matching antigen is unknown. The data were taken from a study of T-cell memory formation after mild COVID-19. Study summary: The two donors had largely donor-specific TCR clusters.

Study-level points and caveats: Researchers report contracting CD4+ clones mostly in CM and EM, with CD8+ clones in EMRA.

TCRdb re-derived calls from the 5' RACE reads in MiXCR, one entry per CDR3 protein. The sample contains a few hundred thousand distinct CDR3 sequences, 20% to 30% of which appear only once. V shed 0 bases and J shed 7 bases, with 8 bases lying between them. The CDR3 covers 13 residues. Germline V gene data show CDR1 as SGHNT and CDR2 as YYREEE (reference sequence). Sequencing was performed on PBMCs or a T cell subset sorted from them (not recorded which). The sequence was collected from an adult woman who had mild COVID-19 (a few samples of this study predate the infection). Cell type and time point are not known. The genes are TRBV5-4 and TRBJ2-1; possibly TRBD1 for D (5 bases). DNA of the CDR3: TGTGCCAGCAGCTTGGCACAGGTAAATGAGCAGTTCTTC. The encoded protein is CASSLAQVNEQFF.